This T cell receptor (beta chain) was sequenced in a study of OX40 agonist ivuxolimab in advanced cancers. The study, taken as a whole, reports: Expanded clones were, on average, more numerous among CD8+ T cells than CD4+.

The CDR3 is 16 amino acids. After removal of 0 bases from V and 3 bases from J, the junction contained 7 bases not matched to a gene. Germline lookup yields CDR1 SGDLS and CDR2 YYNGEE. Using immunoSEQ multiplex PCR, the repertoire was profiled, and TCRdb retains in-frame clones only, with some absent. The sample records some 91,000 clones, about 89% being singletons. Worth noting for this clone: Its target is unknown.

The source is an adult with an advanced solid tumor such as melanoma, head and neck, liver or kidney cancer. The input for sequencing was CD4+ or CD8+ T cells sorted from blood, taken in a trial of the OX40 agonist ivuxolimab. The V gene is TRBV9, the J gene TRBJ2-7; the match to TRBD1 covers 9 bases. DNA for the CDR3: TGTGCCAGCAGCGTAGCCTCGAGGACAGGGGTCTACGAGCAGTACTTC. Its protein product is CASSVASRTGVYEQYF.